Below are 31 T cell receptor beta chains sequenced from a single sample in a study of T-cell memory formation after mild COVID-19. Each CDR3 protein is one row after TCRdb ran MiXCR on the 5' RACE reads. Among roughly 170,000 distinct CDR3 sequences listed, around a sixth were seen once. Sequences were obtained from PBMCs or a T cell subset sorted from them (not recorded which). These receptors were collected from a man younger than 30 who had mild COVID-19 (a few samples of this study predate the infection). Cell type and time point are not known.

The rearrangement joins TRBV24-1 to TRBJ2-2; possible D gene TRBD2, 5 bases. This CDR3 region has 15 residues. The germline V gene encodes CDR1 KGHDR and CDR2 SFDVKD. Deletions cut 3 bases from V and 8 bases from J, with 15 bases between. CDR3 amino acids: CATSDPGRGYGELFF. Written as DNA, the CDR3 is TGTGCCACCAGTGATCCCGGACGGGGTTATGGGGAGCTGTTTTTT.

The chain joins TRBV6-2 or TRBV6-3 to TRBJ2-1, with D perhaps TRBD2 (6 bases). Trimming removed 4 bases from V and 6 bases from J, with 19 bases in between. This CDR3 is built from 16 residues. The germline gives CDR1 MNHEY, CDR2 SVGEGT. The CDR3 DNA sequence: TGTGCCAGCAGTTTACGGCACAGCGGGCCGTCCAATGAGCAGTTCTTC. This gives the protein CASSLRHSGPSNEQFF.

This CDR3 is CASSIWTSGLRTQYF. In DNA form, the CDR3 reads TGTGCCAGCAGCATTTGGACTAGCGGGTTACGGACCCAGTACTTC. V gene TRBV7-2 combines with J gene TRBJ2-5, with 11 positions matching TRBD2. The CDR3 has 15 residues. J lost 7 bases, V lost 5 bases, and 9 bases had no gene match. Germline CDR1 is SGHTA and CDR2 is FQGNSA. The variable domain in full, with the rest retrieved from reference TRBV7-2 and TRBJ2-5, is GAGVSQSPSNKVTEKGKDVELRCDPISGHTALYWYRQSLGQGLEFLIYFQGNSAPDKSGLPSDRFSAERTGGSVSTLTIQRTQQEDSAVYLCASSIWTSGLRTQYFGPGTRLLVL.

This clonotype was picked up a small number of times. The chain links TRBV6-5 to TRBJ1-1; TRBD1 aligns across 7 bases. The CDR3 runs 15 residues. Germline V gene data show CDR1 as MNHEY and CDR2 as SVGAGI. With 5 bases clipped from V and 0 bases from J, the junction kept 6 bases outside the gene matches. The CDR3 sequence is CASSTHRGLNTEAFF. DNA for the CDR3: TGTGCCAGCAGTACTCACAGGGGTTTGAACACTGAAGCTTTCTTT.

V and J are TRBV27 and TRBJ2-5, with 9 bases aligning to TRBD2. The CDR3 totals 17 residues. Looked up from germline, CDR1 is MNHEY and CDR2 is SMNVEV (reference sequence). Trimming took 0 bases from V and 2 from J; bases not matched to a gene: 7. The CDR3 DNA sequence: TGTGCCAGCAGTTTATCGCCACCGGGACTAGCTCAAGAGACCCAGTACTTC. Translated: CASSLSPPGLAQETQYF.

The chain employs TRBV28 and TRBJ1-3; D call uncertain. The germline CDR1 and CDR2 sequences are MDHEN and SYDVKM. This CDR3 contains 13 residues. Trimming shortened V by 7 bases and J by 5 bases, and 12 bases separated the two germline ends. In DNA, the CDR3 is TGTGCCAGCACCCTTCCGAACCGAAACACCATATATTTT. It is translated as CASTLPNRNTIYF.

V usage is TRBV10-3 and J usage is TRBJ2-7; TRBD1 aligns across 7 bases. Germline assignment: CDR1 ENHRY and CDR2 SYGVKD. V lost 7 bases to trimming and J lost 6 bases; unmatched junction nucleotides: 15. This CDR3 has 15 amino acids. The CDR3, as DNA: TGTGCCATCACCCAGGGGGAACAGGGGCGCAGCGAGCAGTACTTC. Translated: CAITQGEQGRSEQYF.

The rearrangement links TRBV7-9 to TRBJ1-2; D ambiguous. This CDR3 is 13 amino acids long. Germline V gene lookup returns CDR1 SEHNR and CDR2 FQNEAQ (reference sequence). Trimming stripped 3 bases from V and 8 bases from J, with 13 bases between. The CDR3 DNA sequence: TGTGCCAGCAGCTTCCCTGAGATGTGGGGCTACACCTTC. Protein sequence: CASSFPEMWGYTF.

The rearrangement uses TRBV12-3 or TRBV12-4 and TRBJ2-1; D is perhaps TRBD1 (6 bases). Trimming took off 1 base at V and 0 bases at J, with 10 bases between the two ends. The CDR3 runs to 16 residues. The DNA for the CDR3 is TGTGCCAGCAGTTTAGTACAGGGAAGCTCCTACAATGAGCAGTTCTTC. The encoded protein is CASSLVQGSSYNEQFF.

The CDR3 is CASSVALDRAYGYTF. CDR3 DNA sequence: TGTGCCAGCAGCGTTGCCCTTGACAGGGCGTATGGCTACACCTTC. V usage is TRBV9 and J usage is TRBJ1-2, with 7 positions matching TRBD1. The CDR3 runs to 15 residues. Germline CDR1 and CDR2: SGDLS and YYNGEE. J gave up 5 bases and V 2 bases, and 9 bases lay outside the gene matches.

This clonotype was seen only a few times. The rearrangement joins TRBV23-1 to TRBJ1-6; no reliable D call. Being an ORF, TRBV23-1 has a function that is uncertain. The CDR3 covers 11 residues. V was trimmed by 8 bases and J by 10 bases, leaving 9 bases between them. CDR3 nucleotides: TGCGCCAGCGGTTCGGACTCACCCCTCCACTTT. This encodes CASGSDSPLHF.

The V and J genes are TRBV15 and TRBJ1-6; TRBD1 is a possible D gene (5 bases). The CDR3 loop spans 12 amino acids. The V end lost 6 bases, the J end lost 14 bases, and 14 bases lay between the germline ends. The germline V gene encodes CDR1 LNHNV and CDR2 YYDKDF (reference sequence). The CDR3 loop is CATRRDSATLHF. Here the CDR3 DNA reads TGTGCCACCAGGCGGGACTCGGCCACCCTCCACTTT. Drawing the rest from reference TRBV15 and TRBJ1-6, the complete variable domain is DAMVIQNPRYQVTQFGKPVTLSCSQTLNHNVMYWYQQKSSQAPKLLFHYYDKDFNNEADTPDNFQSRRPNTSFCFLDIRSPGLGDTAMYLCATRRDSATLHFGNGTRLTVT.

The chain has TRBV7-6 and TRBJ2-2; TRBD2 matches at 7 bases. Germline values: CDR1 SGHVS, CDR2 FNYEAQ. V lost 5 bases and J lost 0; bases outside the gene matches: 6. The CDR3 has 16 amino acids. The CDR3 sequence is CASSASGTTNTGELFF. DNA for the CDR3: TGTGCCAGCAGCGCGTCCGGGACTACGAACACCGGGGAGCTGTTTTTT.

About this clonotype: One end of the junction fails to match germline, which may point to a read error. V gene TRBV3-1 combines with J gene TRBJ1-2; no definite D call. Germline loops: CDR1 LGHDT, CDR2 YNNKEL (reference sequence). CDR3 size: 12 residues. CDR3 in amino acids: CASSQALGRVVF. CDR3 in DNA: TGTGCCAGCAGCCAAGCCTTGGGAAGGGTGGTCTTC.

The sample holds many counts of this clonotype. This chain's CDR3 is CASSQALAAERDQPQHF. The CDR3 DNA is TGCGCCAGCAGCCAAGCTCTGGCGGCAGAGCGGGATCAGCCCCAGCATTTT. V is TRBV4-1 and J is TRBJ1-5; no clear D gene. Germline assignment: CDR1 MGHRA and CDR2 YSYEKL. V lost 1 base and J lost 5, with 18 bases in between. The length of the CDR3 is 17 residues.

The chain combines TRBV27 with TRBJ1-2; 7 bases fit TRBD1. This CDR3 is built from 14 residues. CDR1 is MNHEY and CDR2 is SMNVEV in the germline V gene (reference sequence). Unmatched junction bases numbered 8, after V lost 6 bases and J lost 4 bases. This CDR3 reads CASSHDREGYGYTF. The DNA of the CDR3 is TGTGCCAGCAGCCACGACAGGGAGGGCTATGGCTACACCTTC.

CDR3 bases: TGTGCCAGCACCTTTAGGGGGCCTGGGGCCAACGTCCTGACTTTC. Translated, it gives CASTFRGPGANVLTF. The chain recombines TRBV7-2 with TRBJ2-6; TRBD1 aligns across 7 bases. After removal of 7 bases from V and 2 bases from J, the junction contained 5 bases not matched to a gene. Germline-derived CDR1 and CDR2 are SGHTA and FQGNSA. The CDR3 is made up of 15 amino acids.

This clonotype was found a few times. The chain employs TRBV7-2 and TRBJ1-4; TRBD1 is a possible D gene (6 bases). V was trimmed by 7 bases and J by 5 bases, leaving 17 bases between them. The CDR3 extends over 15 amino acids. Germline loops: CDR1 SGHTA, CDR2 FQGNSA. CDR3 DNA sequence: TGTGCCAGCACTTCTATGTGGACAGTAAATGAAAAACTGTTTTTT. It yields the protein CASTSMWTVNEKLFF.

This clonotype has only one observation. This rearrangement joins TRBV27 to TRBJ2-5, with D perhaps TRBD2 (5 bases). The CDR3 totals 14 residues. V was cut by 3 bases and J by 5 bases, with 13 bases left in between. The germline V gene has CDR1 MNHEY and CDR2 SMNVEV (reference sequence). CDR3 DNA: TGTGCCAGCAGTTTCCTGGGTAGCGAGGAGACCCAGTACTTC. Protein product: CASSFLGSEETQYF.

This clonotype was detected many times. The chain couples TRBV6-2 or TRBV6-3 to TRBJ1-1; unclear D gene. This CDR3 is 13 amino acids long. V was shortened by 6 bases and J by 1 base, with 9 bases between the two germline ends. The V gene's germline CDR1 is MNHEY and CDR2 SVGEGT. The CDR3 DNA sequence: TGTGCCAGCAGCTTTAGCAAGAACACTGAAGCTTTCTTT. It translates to CASSFSKNTEAFF.

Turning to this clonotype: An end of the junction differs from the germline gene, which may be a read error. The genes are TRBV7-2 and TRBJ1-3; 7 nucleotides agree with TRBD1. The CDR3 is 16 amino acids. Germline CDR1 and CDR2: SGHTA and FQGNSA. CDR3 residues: CASSIAPQGVGNTIYF. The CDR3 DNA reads TGTGCCAGCAGCATAGCCCCCCAGGGGGTAGGAAACACCATATATTTT.

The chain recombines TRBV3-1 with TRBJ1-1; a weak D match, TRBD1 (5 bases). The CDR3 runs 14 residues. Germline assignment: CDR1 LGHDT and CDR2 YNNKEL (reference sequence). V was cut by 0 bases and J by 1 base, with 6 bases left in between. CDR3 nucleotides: TGTGCCAGCAGCCAAGACAGGGAGAACACTGAAGCTTTCTTT. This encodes CASSQDRENTEAFF.

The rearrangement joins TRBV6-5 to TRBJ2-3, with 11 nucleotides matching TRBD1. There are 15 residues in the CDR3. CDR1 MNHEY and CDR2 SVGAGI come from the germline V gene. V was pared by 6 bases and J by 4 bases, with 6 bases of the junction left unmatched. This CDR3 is CASSPRDRGSDTQYF. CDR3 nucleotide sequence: TGTGCCAGCAGCCCAAGGGACAGGGGGTCAGATACGCAGTATTTT.

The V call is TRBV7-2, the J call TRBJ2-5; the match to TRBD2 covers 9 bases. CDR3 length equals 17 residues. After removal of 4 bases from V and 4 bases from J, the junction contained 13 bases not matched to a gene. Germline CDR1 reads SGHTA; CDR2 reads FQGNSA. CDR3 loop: CASSSSSGGGGSETQYF. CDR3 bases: TGTGCCAGCAGCTCATCTTCGGGCGGGGGGGGATCAGAGACCCAGTACTTC.

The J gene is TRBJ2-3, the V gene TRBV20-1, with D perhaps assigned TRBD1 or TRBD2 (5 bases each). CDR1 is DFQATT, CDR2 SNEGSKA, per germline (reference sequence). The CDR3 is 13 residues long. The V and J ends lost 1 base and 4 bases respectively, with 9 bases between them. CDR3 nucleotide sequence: TGCAGTGCTAGAGTCGGGGCCCCAGATACGCAGTATTTT. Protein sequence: CSARVGAPDTQYF.

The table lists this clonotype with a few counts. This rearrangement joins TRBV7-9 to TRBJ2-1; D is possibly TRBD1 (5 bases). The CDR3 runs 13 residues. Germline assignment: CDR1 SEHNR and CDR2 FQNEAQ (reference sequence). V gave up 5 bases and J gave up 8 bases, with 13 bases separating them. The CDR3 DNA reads TGTGCCAGCAGCCAAAGCGACAGAGATGAGCAGTTCTTC. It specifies CASSQSDRDEQFF.

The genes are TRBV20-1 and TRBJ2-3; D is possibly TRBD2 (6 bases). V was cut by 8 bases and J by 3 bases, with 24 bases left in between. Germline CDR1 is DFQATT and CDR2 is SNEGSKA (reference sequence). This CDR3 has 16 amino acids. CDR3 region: CSSKVSRASATDTQYF. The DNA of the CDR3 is TGCAGTTCTAAGGTATCGAGGGCTAGCGCGACAGATACGCAGTATTTT.

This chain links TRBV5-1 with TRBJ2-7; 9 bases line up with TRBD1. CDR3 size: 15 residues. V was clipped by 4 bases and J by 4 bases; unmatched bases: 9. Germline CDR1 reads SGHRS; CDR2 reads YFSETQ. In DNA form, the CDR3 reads TGCGCCAGCAGCGACCGGGACAGGGTGAGTTACGAGCAGTACTTC. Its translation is CASSDRDRVSYEQYF.

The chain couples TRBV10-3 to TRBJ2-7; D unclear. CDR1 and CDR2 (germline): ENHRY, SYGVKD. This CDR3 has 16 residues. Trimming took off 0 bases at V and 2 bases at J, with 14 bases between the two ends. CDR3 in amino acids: CAISESEQIGTYEQYF. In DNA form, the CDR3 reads TGTGCCATCAGTGAGTCAGAACAGATTGGTACCTACGAGCAGTACTTC.

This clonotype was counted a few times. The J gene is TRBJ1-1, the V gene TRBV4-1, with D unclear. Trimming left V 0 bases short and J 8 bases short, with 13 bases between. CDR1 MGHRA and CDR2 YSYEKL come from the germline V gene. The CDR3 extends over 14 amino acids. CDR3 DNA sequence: TGCGCCAGCAGCCAAGATTTTGGAGCAGCCGAAGCTTTCTTT. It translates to CASSQDFGAAEAFF.

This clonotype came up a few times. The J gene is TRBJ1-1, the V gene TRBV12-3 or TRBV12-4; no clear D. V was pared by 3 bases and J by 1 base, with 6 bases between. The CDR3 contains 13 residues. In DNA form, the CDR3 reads TGTGCCAGCAGTTTCTATACGAACACTGAAGCTTTCTTT. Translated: CASSFYTNTEAFF.